The clone carrying this T cell receptor (beta chain) appeared once. The data stem from a study of CD8 T cells in Susac syndrome. The V end lost 3 bases, the J end lost 2 bases, and 14 bases lay between the germline ends. The CDR3 loop spans 17 amino acids. Germline V gene lookup returns CDR1 LNHDA and CDR2 SQIVND (reference sequence). Sequencing of TCR beta was performed on blood CD8+ T cells and on blood CD4+ T cells. An input of roughly 0.45 to 1 ug of RNA was subjected to reverse transcription using random hexamers. Multiplex immunoSEQ PCR targeted 54 Vbeta and 13 Jbeta TCR beta segments. TCRdb called the immunoSEQ multiplex PCR reads again in MiXCR, with one record for every CDR3 protein. The sample contains about 190,000 distinct CDR3 sequences, under 95% of which appear only once.

This chain links TRBV19 with TRBJ2-6; TRBD2 is a possible D gene (5 bases). The TCR originated in a human donor in good health. The sample was CD4+ T cells from PBMCs. The CDR3 is CASSIPGLVAGANVLTF. CDR3 coding DNA: TGTGCCAGTAGTATCCCGGGGTTAGTTGCTGGGGCCAACGTCCTGACTTTC.